These 24 T cell receptor beta chains originate from one sample sequenced in a study of T cell repertoires in cytomegalovirus infection. TCRdb re-analysed the reads in MiXCR, keeping a single row per CDR3 protein. The table records some 230,000 distinct CDR3 sequences, about 20% of them present only once. The sample consisted of CD8+ T cells from PBMCs. These receptors all come from a human donor in good health (CMV status not recorded). Some clones in this sample may be carry-over from other donors' samples.

There are a few counts of this clonotype. The rearrangement links TRBV9 to TRBJ1-1, with D hard to call. Deletions cut 6 bases from V and 0 bases from J, with 12 bases between. The V gene's germline CDR1 is SGDLS and CDR2 YYNGEE. The CDR3 loop spans 14 amino acids. CDR3 in DNA: TGTGCCAGCACCCCAGGTATCATGAACACTGAAGCTTTCTTT. Translated: CASTPGIMNTEAFF.

Ten or more counts support this clonotype. V usage is TRBV7-2 and J usage is TRBJ1-1, with TRBD1 matching over 8 bases. The ends lost 2 bases at V and 4 bases at J; junction bases unmatched: 12. The CDR3 covers 17 residues. CDR1 and CDR2 (germline): SGHTA, FQGNSA. CDR3 residues: CASSLRAGGDLGTEAFF. The CDR3 DNA follows: TGTGCCAGCAGCTTACGGGCAGGGGGCGATCTGGGCACTGAAGCTTTCTTT.

The chain couples TRBV6-5 to TRBJ1-2, with D possibly TRBD1 on 5 matching bases. The germline V and J ends were trimmed by 5 bases and 2 bases, with 12 bases remaining between them. CDR1 and CDR2 (germline): MNHEY, SVGAGI. The CDR3 extends over 14 amino acids. In DNA form, the CDR3 reads TGTGCCAGCAGTGAAGGGACGGGGAACTATGGCTACACCTTC. It specifies CASSEGTGNYGYTF.

The rearrangement joins TRBV27 to TRBJ2-7; a weak D match, TRBD2 (6 bases). Germline loops: CDR1 MNHEY, CDR2 SMNVEV (reference sequence). The V end lost 6 bases, the J end lost 2 bases, and 11 bases lay between the germline ends. The CDR3 is made up of 13 amino acids. The CDR3 DNA reads TGTGCCAGCAGGTTTGGGGGGACCTACGAGCAGTACTTC. Translation gives CASRFGGTYEQYF.

Ten or more counts support this clonotype. The gene calls are TRBV20-1 and TRBJ1-1, with a possible D match to TRBD1 (6 bases). Germline loops: CDR1 DFQATT, CDR2 SNEGSKA (reference sequence). The CDR3 is 15 residues long. V was cut by 1 base and J by 5 bases, with 17 bases left in between. The CDR3 sequence is CSARVLQAGDTEAFF. As DNA, the CDR3 is TGCAGTGCTAGAGTTCTACAGGCAGGGGATACTGAAGCTTTCTTT.

J is TRBJ1-2 and V is TRBV12-3 or TRBV12-4; D gene unclear. V lost 5 bases and J 0 bases, leaving 4 bases between the germline ends. The CDR3 spans 12 residues. CDR3 sequence (DNA): TGTGCCAGCAGTGGCCCTAACTATGGCTACACCTTC. Translating it yields CASSGPNYGYTF.

A remark on this clonotype: This may stem from a read error, because a much larger clone lies one nucleotide away. This rearrangement joins TRBV7-9 to TRBJ2-7; D is possibly TRBD2 (5 bases). V shed 11 bases and J shed 5 bases, with 19 bases lying between them. This CDR3 has 13 residues. Germline V gene lookup returns CDR1 SEHNR and CDR2 FQNEAQ (reference sequence). CDR3 residues: CAGTFGVGDEQYF. CDR3 bases: TGTGCCGGCACCTTCGGAGTCGGGGACGAGCAGTACTTC.

Concerning this clonotype: One end of the junction fails to match germline, which may point to a read error. The chain carries TRBV24-1 and TRBJ2-3; tentative D call: TRBD2 (7 bases). CDR1 and CDR2 (germline): KGHDR, SFDVKD. This CDR3 is built from 17 residues. CDR3 sequence reads: CATSNFGGGGATDTQYF. DNA for the CDR3: TGTGCCACCAGTAATTTCGGGGGAGGGGGGGCGACAGATACGCAGTATTTT.

The chain combines TRBV9 with TRBJ1-2; TRBD1 agrees at 7 bases. Germline-derived CDR1 and CDR2 are SGDLS and YYNGEE. CDR3 length: 12 residues. The trim removed 2 bases at V and 8 bases at J, leaving 3 bases unmatched. The CDR3 protein is CASSVPGGGYTF. The CDR3 DNA reads TGTGCCAGCAGCGTGCCAGGGGGAGGCTACACCTTC.

This clonotype occurred many times. Here the CDR3 reads CASSSFPGPDNEQFF. CDR3 DNA: TGTGCCAGCAGCTCCTTCCCGGGACCTGACAATGAGCAGTTCTTC. The genes are TRBV7-8 and TRBJ2-1; possibly TRBD1 or TRBD2 for D (5 bases each). Trimming removed 4 bases at V and 5 bases at J, with 15 bases between. Per germline, CDR1 SGHVS and CDR2 FQNEAQ. The CDR3 is 15 amino acids.

The rearrangement links TRBV6-5 to TRBJ1-5; tentative D call: TRBD1 (5 bases). The length of the CDR3 is 14 residues. The germline gives CDR1 MNHEY, CDR2 SVGAGI. V lost 6 bases, J lost 7 bases, and 16 bases lay in between. Here the CDR3 reads CASRPGQKEQPQHF. The CDR3, as DNA: TGTGCCAGCAGACCAGGGCAGAAAGAACAGCCCCAGCATTTT.

This clonotype has a count of ten or more. The V call is TRBV9, the J call TRBJ2-1; D is ambiguous. Trimming shortened V by 0 bases and J by 1 base, and 2 bases separated the two germline ends. Germline values: CDR1 SGDLS, CDR2 YYNGEE. The CDR3 runs 13 residues. CDR3 residues: CASSVGSYNEQFF. CDR3 in DNA: TGTGCCAGCAGCGTAGGATCCTACAATGAGCAGTTCTTC.

The V and J genes are TRBV5-6 and TRBJ1-1; D remains unclear. Trimming took off 4 bases at V and 5 bases at J, with 15 bases between the two ends. There are 14 residues in the CDR3. CDR1 is SGHDT and CDR2 is YYEEEE in the germline V gene. CDR3 sequence: CASSRANQKTEAFF. The CDR3 DNA sequence: TGTGCCAGCAGCCGAGCGAACCAGAAGACTGAAGCTTTCTTT.

The rearrangement joins TRBV6-5 to TRBJ2-7, with no clear D. The CDR3 runs to 12 residues. CDR1 is MNHEY and CDR2 is SVGAGI in the germline V gene. V was shortened by 5 bases and J by 7 bases, with 12 bases between the two germline ends. CDR3 sequence reads: CASSTGAEEQYF. The CDR3 DNA follows: TGTGCCAGCAGTACCGGAGCAGAGGAGCAGTACTTC.

This clonotype has at least ten counts. CDR3 protein: CASSPQPQGMDGYTF. The CDR3 DNA reads TGTGCCAGCAGCCCCCAGCCCCAGGGTATGGATGGCTACACCTTC. The chain carries TRBV7-2 and TRBJ1-2; possibly TRBD1 for D (5 bases). The germline CDR1 and CDR2 sequences are SGHTA and FQGNSA. V was cut by 5 bases and J by 6 bases, with 19 bases left in between. This CDR3 contains 15 residues.

This clonotype was counted a few times. The CDR3 nucleotides read TGCGCCAGCAGCAACAGGGGATTTGGCGGGGAGCTGTTTTTT. The encoded protein is CASSNRGFGGELFF. The chain is built from TRBV4-1 and TRBJ2-2, with 7 bases fitting TRBD1. The CDR3 contains 14 residues. Germline V gene data show CDR1 as MGHRA and CDR2 as YSYEKL. V trimming: 5 bases; J trimming: 7 bases; junction bases outside the gene matches: 7.

This clonotype was detected many times. The J gene is TRBJ2-7, the V gene TRBV2; TRBD1 agrees at 8 bases. Unmatched junction bases numbered 2, after V lost 3 bases and J lost 4 bases. Germline V gene sequence: CDR1 SNHLY, CDR2 FYNNEI. The CDR3 length is 13 residues. The CDR3 loop reads CASSEDRAYEQYF. The CDR3 bases are TGTGCCAGCAGTGAGGACAGGGCTTACGAGCAGTACTTC.

The chain couples TRBV7-9 to TRBJ2-7; TRBD2 is a possible D gene (6 bases). With 4 bases removed from V and 2 bases from J, the gap between germline ends came to 21 bases. CDR3 length equals 17 residues. The germline V gene has CDR1 SEHNR and CDR2 FQNEAQ (reference sequence). The CDR3 loop is CASSSTPGAGGPYEQYF. The CDR3 region has the DNA TGTGCCAGCAGCTCAACACCCGGGGCCGGGGGTCCCTACGAGCAGTACTTC.

V gene TRBV30 combines with J gene TRBJ1-2, with 8 bases that match TRBD1. The CDR3 length is 13 residues. V lost 4 bases and J lost 6; bases outside the gene matches: 7. Germline CDR1 is GTSNPN and CDR2 is SVGIG (reference sequence). The CDR3 sequence is CAWKGTGLHGYTF. DNA of the CDR3: TGTGCCTGGAAGGGGACAGGCCTCCATGGCTACACCTTC.

This clonotype was detected ten times or more. The chain uses TRBV28 and TRBJ2-1; 14 nucleotides align to TRBD2. The germline V gene encodes CDR1 MDHEN and CDR2 SYDVKM. This CDR3 contains 17 residues. Losses at the gene ends were 5 bases for V and 3 bases for J; bases not matched to a gene: 6. CDR3 region: CASSRTSGGPLYNEQFF. For the CDR3, the DNA is TGTGCCAGCAGTCGGACTAGCGGGGGGCCCCTCTACAATGAGCAGTTCTTC.

This sequence joins TRBV20-1 and TRBJ2-6; unclear D gene. The CDR3 loop spans 17 amino acids. Germline CDR1 DFQATT, CDR2 SNEGSKA (reference sequence). Trimming shortened V by 3 bases and J by 0 bases, and 15 bases separated the two germline ends. The DNA of the CDR3 is TGCAGTGCTAGGATTTTAAGCCCGAGCTCTGGGGCCAACGTCCTGACTTTC. Translating gives CSARILSPSSGANVLTF.

This clonotype was counted between two and nine times. The rearrangement links TRBV7-9 to TRBJ2-3, with a tentative D call TRBD1 (5 bases). CDR3 length equals 12 residues. The V gene lost 5 bases and the J gene lost 6 bases, with 9 bases spanning the gap. The germline CDR1 and CDR2 sequences are SEHNR and FQNEAQ (reference sequence). CDR3 coding DNA: TGTGCCAGCAGCCAGGGTTTGGATACGCAGTATTTT. Amino acid sequence: CASSQGLDTQYF.

The chain has TRBV12-3 or TRBV12-4 and TRBJ1-1; possible D gene TRBD1, 6 bases. Between the trimmed V and J ends, which lost 5 bases and 5 bases, there was a span of 15 bases. The CDR3 totals 14 residues. CDR3 nucleotide sequence: TGTGCCAGCAGTGAATTCAGGGGTGGAACTGAAGCTTTCTTT. Its protein is CASSEFRGGTEAFF.

CDR3 nucleotide sequence: TGTGCCAGCAGCGCTCCGAGGAACACTGAAGCTTTCTTT. Its translation: CASSAPRNTEAFF. The V and J genes are TRBV5-5 and TRBJ1-1; D gene ambiguous. This CDR3 spans 13 amino acids. Germline V gene data show CDR1 as SGHKS and CDR2 as YYEKEE (reference sequence). Trimming pared 4 bases from V and 1 base from J, leaving 8 bases between.